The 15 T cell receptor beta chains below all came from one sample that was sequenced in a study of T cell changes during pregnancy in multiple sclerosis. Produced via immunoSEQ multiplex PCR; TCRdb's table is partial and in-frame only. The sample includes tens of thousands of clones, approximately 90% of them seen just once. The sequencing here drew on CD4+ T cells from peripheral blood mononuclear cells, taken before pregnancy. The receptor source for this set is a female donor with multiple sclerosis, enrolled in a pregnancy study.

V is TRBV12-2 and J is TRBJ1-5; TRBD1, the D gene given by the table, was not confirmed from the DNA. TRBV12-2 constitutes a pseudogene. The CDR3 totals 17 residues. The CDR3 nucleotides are TGTGCAAGTCGCTTAGGGAAGGGGACAGGGAATTATCAGCCCCAGCATTTT. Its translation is CASRLGKGTGNYQPQHF.

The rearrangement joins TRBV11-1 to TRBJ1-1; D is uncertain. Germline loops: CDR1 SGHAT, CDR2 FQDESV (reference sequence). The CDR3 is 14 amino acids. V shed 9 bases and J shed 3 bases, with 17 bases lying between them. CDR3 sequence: CASQKAPSYTEAFF. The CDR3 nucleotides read TGTGCCAGTCAGAAAGCGCCCAGCTACACTGAAGCTTTCTTT.

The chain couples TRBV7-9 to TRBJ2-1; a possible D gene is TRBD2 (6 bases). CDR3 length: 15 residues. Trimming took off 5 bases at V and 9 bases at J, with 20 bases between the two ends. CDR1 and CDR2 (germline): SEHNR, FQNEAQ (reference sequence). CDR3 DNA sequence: TGTGCCAGCAGCCCAGCCCGGCCGGGAGCCCTTGAGCAGTTCTTC. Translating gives CASSPARPGALEQFF.

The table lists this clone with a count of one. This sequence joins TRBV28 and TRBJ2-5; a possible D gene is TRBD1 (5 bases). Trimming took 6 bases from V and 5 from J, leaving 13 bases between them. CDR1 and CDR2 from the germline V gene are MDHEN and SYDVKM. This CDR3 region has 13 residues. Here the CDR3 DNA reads TGTGCCAGCAGCCCCCAGGGTTGGGAGACCCAGTACTTC. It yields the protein CASSPQGWETQYF.

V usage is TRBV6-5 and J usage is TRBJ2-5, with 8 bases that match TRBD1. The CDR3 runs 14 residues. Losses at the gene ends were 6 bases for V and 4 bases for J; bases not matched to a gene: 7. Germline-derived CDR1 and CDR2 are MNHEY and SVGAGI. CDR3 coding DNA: TGTGCCAGCAGCCAAACAGGGGGGAGAGAGACCCAGTACTTC. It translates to CASSQTGGRETQYF.

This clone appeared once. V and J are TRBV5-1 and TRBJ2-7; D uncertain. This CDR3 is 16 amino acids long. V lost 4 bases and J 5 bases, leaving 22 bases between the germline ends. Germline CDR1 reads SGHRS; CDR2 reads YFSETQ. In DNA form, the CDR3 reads TGCGCCAGCAGCCACCAAGGCTATTCGGGTACCCACGAGCAGTACTTC. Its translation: CASSHQGYSGTHEQYF.

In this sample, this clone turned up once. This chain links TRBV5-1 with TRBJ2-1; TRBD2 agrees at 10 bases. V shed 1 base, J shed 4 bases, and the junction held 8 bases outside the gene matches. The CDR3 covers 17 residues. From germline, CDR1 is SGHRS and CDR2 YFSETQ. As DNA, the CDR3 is TGCGCCAGCAGCTTGCGAAAACTAGCGGGATTATACAATGAGCAGTTCTTC. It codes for CASSLRKLAGLYNEQFF. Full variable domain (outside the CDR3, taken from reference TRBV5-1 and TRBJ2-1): KAGVTQTPRYLIKTRGQQVTLSCSPISGHRSVSWYQQTPGQGLQFLFEYFSETQRNKGNFPGRFSGRQFSNSRSEMNVSTLELGDSALYLCASSLRKLAGLYNEQFFGPGTRLTVL.

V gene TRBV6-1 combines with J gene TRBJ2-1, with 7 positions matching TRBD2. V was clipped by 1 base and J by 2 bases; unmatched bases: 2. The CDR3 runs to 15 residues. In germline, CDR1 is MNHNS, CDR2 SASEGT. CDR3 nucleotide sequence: TGTGCCAGCAGTGAAGGGGGAGGGGCCTACAATGAGCAGTTCTTC. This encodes CASSEGGGAYNEQFF.

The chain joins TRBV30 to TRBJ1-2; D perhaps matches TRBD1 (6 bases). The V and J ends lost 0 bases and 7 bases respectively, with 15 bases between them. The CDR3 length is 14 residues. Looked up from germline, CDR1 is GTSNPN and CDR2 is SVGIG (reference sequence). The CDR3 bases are TGTGCCTGGAGTGTACGGGGGGCTCTAAGTGGCTACACCTTC. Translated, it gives CAWSVRGALSGYTF. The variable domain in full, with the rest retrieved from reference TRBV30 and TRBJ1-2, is SQTIHQWPATLVQPVGSPLSLECTVEGTSNPNLYWYRQAAGRGLQLLFYSVGIGQISSEVPQNLSASRPQDRQFILSSKKLLLSDSGFYLCAWSVRGALSGYTFGSGTRLTVV.

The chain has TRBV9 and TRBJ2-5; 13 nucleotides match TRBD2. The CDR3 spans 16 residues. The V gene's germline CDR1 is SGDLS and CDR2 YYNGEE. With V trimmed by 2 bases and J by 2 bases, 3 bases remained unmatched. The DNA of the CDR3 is TGTGCCAGCAGCGTCGGGACTAGCGGGGTGCAAGAGACCCAGTACTTC. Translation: CASSVGTSGVQETQYF.

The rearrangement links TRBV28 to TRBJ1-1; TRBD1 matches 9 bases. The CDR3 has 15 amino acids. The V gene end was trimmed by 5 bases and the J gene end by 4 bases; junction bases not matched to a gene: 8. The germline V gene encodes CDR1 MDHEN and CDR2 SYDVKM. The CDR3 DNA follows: TGTGCCAGCAGTACCTTGACAGGGGGGGTCACTGAAGCTTTCTTT. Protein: CASSTLTGGVTEAFF.

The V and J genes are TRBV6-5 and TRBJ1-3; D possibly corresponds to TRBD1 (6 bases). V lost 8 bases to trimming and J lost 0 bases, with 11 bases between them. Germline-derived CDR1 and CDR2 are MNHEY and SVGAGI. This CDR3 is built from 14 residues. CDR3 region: CASGTRGSGNTIYF. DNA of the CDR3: TGTGCCAGCGGGACCAGGGGCTCTGGAAACACCATATATTTT.

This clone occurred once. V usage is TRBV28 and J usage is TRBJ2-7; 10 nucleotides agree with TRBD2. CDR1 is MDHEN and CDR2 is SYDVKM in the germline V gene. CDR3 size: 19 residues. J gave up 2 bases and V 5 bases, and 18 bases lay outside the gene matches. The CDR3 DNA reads TGTGCCAGCAGTATACCGATACTGACTAGCGGGCCCATTCCCTACGAGCAGTACTTC. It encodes CASSIPILTSGPIPYEQYF.

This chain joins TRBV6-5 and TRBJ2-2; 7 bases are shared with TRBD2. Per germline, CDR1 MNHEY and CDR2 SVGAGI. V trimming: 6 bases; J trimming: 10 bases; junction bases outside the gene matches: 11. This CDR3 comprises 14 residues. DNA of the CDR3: TGTGCCAGCAGCCCCTATTCGGGGGGAGCGGAGCTGTTTTTT. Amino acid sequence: CASSPYSGGAELFF.

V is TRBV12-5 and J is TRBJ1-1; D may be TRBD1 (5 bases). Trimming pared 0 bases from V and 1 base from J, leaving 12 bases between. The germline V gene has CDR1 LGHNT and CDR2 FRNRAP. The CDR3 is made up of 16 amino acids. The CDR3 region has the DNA TGTGCTAGTGGTTTGGTAGTGGGGCCGACGAACACTGAAGCTTTCTTT. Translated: CASGLVVGPTNTEAFF.